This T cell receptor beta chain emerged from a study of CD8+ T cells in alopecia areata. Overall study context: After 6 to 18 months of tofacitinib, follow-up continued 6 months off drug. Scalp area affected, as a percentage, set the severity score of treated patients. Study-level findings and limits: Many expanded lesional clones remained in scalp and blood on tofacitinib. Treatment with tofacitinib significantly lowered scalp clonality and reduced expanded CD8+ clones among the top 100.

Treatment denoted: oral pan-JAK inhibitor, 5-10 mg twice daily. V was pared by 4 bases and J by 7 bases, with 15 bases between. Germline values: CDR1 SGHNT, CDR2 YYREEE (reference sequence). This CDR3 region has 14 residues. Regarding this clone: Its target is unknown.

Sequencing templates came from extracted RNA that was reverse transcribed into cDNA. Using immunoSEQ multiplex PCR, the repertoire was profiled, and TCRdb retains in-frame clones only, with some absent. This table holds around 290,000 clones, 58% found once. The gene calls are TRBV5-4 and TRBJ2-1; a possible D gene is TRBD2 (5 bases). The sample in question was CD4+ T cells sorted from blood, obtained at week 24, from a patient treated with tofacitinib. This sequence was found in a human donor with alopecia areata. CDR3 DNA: TGTGCCAGCAGCGTGGCGGGCCCTTGGAATGAGCAGTTCTTC. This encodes CASSVAGPWNEQFF.